This T cell receptor (beta chain) was captured by sequencing in a study of radiation and T cells in renal cell carcinoma. Method: immunoSEQ multiplex PCR; TCRdb's copy keeps in-frame clones and lacks some. The repertoire has 130,000 or so clones, over 65% of them found once; the top ten carry less than 25%. Study-wide results and caveats: Pretreatment tumor biopsies were lacking, so baseline clonotypes are unknown.

Specified time point: baseline pretreatment blood. Treatment: 15 Gy SBRT to primary tumor, nephrectomy 4 weeks later. The CDR3 is made up of 13 amino acids. The germline gives CDR1 LNHDA, CDR2 SQIVND (reference sequence). Concerning this clone itself: Its antigen is unidentified. The junction differs from germline at one of its ends, possibly a read error.

Sequences were derived from blood, sampled from a patient whose treatment included radiotherapy and nephrectomy. The sequence came from a woman between 45 and 60 years old with renal cell carcinoma. The chain couples TRBV19 to TRBJ2-7; tentative D call: TRBD2 (6 bases). The CDR3 protein is CASTTPARRGWDF. The CDR3 DNA sequence: TGTGCCAGTACTACCCCAGCGAGGAGGGGCTGGGACTTC.